The 18 T cell receptor beta chains below were found in one sample sequenced in a study of T cells in Graves' hyperthyroidism and ophthalmopathy. What was amplified from RNA transcripts were TCR beta CDR3 regions. TCR CDR3 regions were first amplified by RT-PCR with HTBI primers. TCRdb passed the multiplex PCR reads through MiXCR, listing each CDR3 protein once. Found here are 500,000 to 600,000 distinct CDR3 sequences, approximately 48% of them singletons; the top ten hold about two fifths. The sample consisted of peripheral blood or thyroid tissue (not recorded which). The source of these receptors is an adult woman with Graves' disease, either hyperthyroidism or ophthalmopathy (not recorded which).

J is TRBJ2-2 and V is TRBV15; TRBD2 aligns across 11 bases. Germline V CDR1 and CDR2: LNHNV, YYDKDF (reference sequence). This CDR3 is 16 amino acids long. The V segment lost 1 base and the J segment 8 bases; nucleotides outside the gene matches: 6. The CDR3 region is CATSRVSGRAAGELFF. The CDR3 nucleotides read TGTGCCACCAGCAGAGTTAGCGGGAGGGCCGCAGGGGAGCTGTTTTTT. Drawing the rest from reference TRBV15 and TRBJ2-2, the complete variable domain is DAMVIQNPRYQVTQFGKPVTLSCSQTLNHNVMYWYQQKSSQAPKLLFHYYDKDFNNEADTPDNFQSRRPNTSFCFLDIRSPGLGDTAMYLCATSRVSGRAAGELFFGEGSRLTVL.

Note on this clonotype: A much larger clone differs by one base, so this may be a read error. The chain couples TRBV6-5 to TRBJ1-1, with unresolved D. Germline CDR1 is MNHEY and CDR2 is SVGAGI. The CDR3 length is 16 residues. DNA for the CDR3: TGTGCCAGCAGTTACTCCTCATGGGTAGGGAACACTGAAGGTTTCTTT. The encoded protein is CASSYSSWVGNTEGFF.

For this clonotype: A read error may explain this, as a much larger clone is one base away. The chain joins TRBV6-5 to TRBJ1-6, with TRBD1 identical over 7 bases. CDR3 length: 16 amino acids. The germline CDR1 and CDR2 sequences are MNHEY and SVGAGI. This CDR3 is CASRRDSPSWNSPPHF. The CDR3 coding sequence is TGTGCCAGCAGGAGGGACAGTCCCTCCTGGAATTCACCCCCCCACTTT.

In its sample, this clonotype was seen many times. For the CDR3, the DNA is TGTGCCAGCAGCCTAACGGGACTGTATAGCAATCAGCCCCAGCATTTT. This gives the protein CASSLTGLYSNQPQHF. The gene calls are TRBV12-3 or TRBV12-4 and TRBJ1-5, with TRBD1 as a possible D gene (5 bases). Between the trimmed V and J ends, which lost 6 bases and 0 bases, there was a span of 15 bases. This CDR3 has 16 residues.

The V and J genes are TRBV20-1 and TRBJ1-1; no reliable D call. The germline CDR1 and CDR2 sequences are DFQATT and SNEGSKA (reference sequence). This CDR3 region has 9 residues. The CDR3 DNA follows: TGCACCGCGAACACTGAAGCTTTCTTT. This codes for CTANTEAFF.

This clonotype was seen a handful of times. The chain carries TRBV10-3 and TRBJ1-1; D unresolved. This CDR3 is built from 13 residues. V lost 2 bases, J lost 1 base, and 5 bases lay in between. The germline CDR1 and CDR2 sequences are ENHRY and SYGVKD. The CDR3 region has the DNA TGTGCCATCAGTGAGCCGGAGAACACTGAAGCTTTCTTT. It is translated as CAISEPENTEAFF.

The chain recombines TRBV20-1 with TRBJ1-1; D is undetermined. The germline gives CDR1 DFQATT, CDR2 SNEGSKA (reference sequence). With 2 bases removed from V and 2 bases from J, the gap between germline ends came to 12 bases. CDR3 length equals 14 residues. This CDR3 is CSARYNTQNTEAFF. The CDR3 DNA reads as TGCAGTGCTAGATATAACACCCAAAACACTGAAGCTTTCTTT.

This chain joins TRBV2 and TRBJ1-4; D is unresolved. Germline V gene lookup returns CDR1 SNHLY and CDR2 FYNNEI. This CDR3 has 17 amino acids. The germline V and J ends were trimmed by 2 bases and 3 bases, with 16 bases remaining between them. The CDR3 here is CASSERVLRSANEKLFF. The CDR3, as DNA: TGTGCCAGCAGTGAAAGGGTTCTTAGATCGGCTAATGAAAAACTGTTTTTT.

This clonotype was recorded at least ten times. This rearrangement joins TRBV9 to TRBJ2-2, with D unclear. The CDR3 covers 15 residues. V was clipped by 0 bases and J by 4 bases, with 10 bases between them. Germline V gene data show CDR1 as SGDLS and CDR2 as YYNGEE. CDR3 protein: CASSVEAVGTGELFF. CDR3 sequence (DNA): TGTGCCAGCAGCGTAGAGGCAGTTGGCACCGGGGAGCTGTTTTTT.

The CDR3 loop reads CASSVAAGQPQHF. The CDR3 coding sequence is TGTGCCAGCAGTGTAGCGGCGGGTCAGCCCCAGCATTTT. The chain is built from TRBV6-2 or TRBV6-3 and TRBJ1-5; D remains unclear. Per the germline V gene, CDR1 is MNHEY and CDR2 is SVGEGT. The CDR3 runs 13 residues. V was clipped by 5 bases and J by 6 bases, with 11 bases between them.

Ten or more counts support this clonotype. The gene calls are TRBV11-1 and TRBJ1-6; a possible D gene is TRBD1 (6 bases). Germline values: CDR1 SGHAT, CDR2 FQDESV (reference sequence). The CDR3 runs to 15 residues. Trimming pared 4 bases from V and 5 bases from J, leaving 12 bases between. Here the CDR3 DNA reads TGTGCCAGCAGCTCGGGGGCGAGGAATAATTCACCCCTCCACTTT. This codes for CASSSGARNNSPLHF.

The chain carries TRBV2 and TRBJ1-1; a weak D match, TRBD1 (5 bases). This CDR3 has 17 residues. The germline V gene encodes CDR1 SNHLY and CDR2 FYNNEI. Trimming stripped 6 bases from V and 4 bases from J, with 24 bases between. As DNA, the CDR3 is TGTGCCAGCAGCGTAAATCTTGACAGCCAGAGGTTCACTGAAGCTTTCTTT. Protein sequence: CASSVNLDSQRFTEAFF.

This clonotype was detected many times. The chain recombines TRBV5-1 with TRBJ2-7; 9 positions agree with TRBD2. Germline V CDR1 and CDR2: SGHRS, YFSETQ. V gave up 0 bases and J gave up 3 bases; unmatched junction bases: 7. The CDR3 is 16 amino acids. The CDR3 DNA reads as TGCGCCAGCAGCTTGGCCACCTTACTAGCGGGCTACGAGCAGTACTTC. It encodes CASSLATLLAGYEQYF.

This CDR3 reads CASSATGDDYGYTF. DNA of the CDR3: TGTGCCAGCAGCGCTACAGGGGACGACTATGGCTACACCTTC. The chain is built from TRBV9 and TRBJ1-2, with 7 bases matching TRBD1. CDR1 SGDLS and CDR2 YYNGEE come from the germline V gene. The CDR3 totals 14 residues. Germline trimming cut 3 bases from V and 3 bases from J; bases unmatched to any gene: 5. Full variable domain (remainder filled in from reference TRBV9 and TRBJ1-2): DSGVTQTPKHLITATGQRVTLRCSPRSGDLSVYWYQQSLDQGLQFLIQYYNGEERAKGNILERFSAQQFPDLHSELNLSSLELGDSALYFCASSATGDDYGYTFGSGTRLTVV.

With respect to this clonotype: Since no conserved phenylalanine or tryptophan closes the CDR3, a read error is the likely cause. The chain joins TRBV20-1 to TRBJ2-5; D not certain. The germline gives CDR1 DFQATT, CDR2 SNEGSKA (reference sequence). The CDR3 sequence is 12 residues long. Trimming pared 6 bases from V and 0 bases from J, leaving 8 bases between. The chain's CDR3 is CSAGRDQETQYY. Written as DNA, the CDR3 is TGCAGTGCGGGTAGGGACCAAGAGACCCAGTACTAC.

The genes are TRBV7-9 and TRBJ2-6; D perhaps matches TRBD2 (6 bases). The CDR3 length is 15 residues. The ends were cut back, 5 bases at V and 6 bases at J, with 14 bases in the middle. From germline, CDR1 is SEHNR and CDR2 FQNEAQ (reference sequence). This CDR3 reads CASSGRGGEANVLTF. CDR3 coding DNA: TGTGCCAGCAGCGGACGTGGAGGGGAGGCCAACGTCCTGACTTTC.

The V and J genes are TRBV3-1 and TRBJ1-4; no reliable D call. The germline CDR1 and CDR2 sequences are LGHDT and YNNKEL (reference sequence). The CDR3 runs to 14 residues. V lost 0 bases and J lost 13, with 15 bases in between. In DNA, the CDR3 is TGTGCCAGCAGCCAAGAAGGGAGAAGGTCGGGACTGTTTTTT. It specifies CASSQEGRRSGLFF.

This sequence joins TRBV10-2 and TRBJ1-1; D gene ambiguous. CDR1 and CDR2 (germline): WSHSY, SAAADI. Trimming pared 4 bases from V and 0 bases from J, leaving 9 bases between. The CDR3 has 14 residues. CDR3 amino acids: CASSGWEVNTEAFF. As DNA, the CDR3 is TGCGCCAGCAGTGGATGGGAGGTGAACACTGAAGCTTTCTTT.